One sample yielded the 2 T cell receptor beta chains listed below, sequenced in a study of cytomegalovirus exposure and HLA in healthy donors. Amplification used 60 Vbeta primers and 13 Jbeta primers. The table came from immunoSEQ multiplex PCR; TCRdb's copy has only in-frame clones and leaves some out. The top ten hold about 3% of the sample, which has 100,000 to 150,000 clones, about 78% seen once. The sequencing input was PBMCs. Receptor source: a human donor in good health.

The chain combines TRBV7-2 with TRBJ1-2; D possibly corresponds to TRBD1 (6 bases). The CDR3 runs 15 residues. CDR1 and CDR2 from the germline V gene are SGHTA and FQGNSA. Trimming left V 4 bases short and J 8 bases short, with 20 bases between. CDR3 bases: TGTGCCAGCAGCTGGCAAACAGGGTCCTATATGGGCTACACCTTC. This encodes CASSWQTGSYMGYTF.

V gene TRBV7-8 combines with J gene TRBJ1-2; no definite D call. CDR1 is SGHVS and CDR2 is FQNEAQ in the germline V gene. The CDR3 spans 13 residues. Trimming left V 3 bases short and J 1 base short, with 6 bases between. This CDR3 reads CASSFLRNYGYTF. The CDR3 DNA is TGTGCCAGCAGCTTTCTACGTAACTATGGCTACACCTTC.